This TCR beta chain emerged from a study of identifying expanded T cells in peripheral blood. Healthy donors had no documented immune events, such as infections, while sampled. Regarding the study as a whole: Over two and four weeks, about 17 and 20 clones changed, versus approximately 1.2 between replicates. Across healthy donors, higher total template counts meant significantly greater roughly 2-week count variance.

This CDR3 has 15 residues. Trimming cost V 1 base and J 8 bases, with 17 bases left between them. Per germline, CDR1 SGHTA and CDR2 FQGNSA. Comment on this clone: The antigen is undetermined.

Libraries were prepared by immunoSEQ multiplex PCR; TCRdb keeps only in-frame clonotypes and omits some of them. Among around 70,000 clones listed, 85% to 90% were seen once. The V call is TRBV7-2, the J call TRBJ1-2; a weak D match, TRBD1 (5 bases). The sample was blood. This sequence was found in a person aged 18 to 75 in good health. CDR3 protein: CASSLEGTSFGGYTF. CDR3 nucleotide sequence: TGTGCCAGCAGCTTAGAGGGGACGTCCTTCGGCGGCTACACCTTC.